What follows are 10 T cell receptor beta chains derived from one specimen sequenced in a study of blood T cell repertoires in COVID-19. Assay used: immunoSEQ multiplex PCR; TCRdb lists only in-frame clones, some missing. The data show approximately 97,000 clones, with approximately 86% seen just once and 2.1% held by the top ten. Sequencing was done on a sample of peripheral blood. Receptors were obtained from a middle-aged man with COVID-19, enrolled during active disease.

In this sample, this clone turned up once. This chain joins TRBV2 and TRBJ1-1, with D tentatively TRBD1 (5 bases). The germline V and J ends were trimmed by 7 bases and 0 bases, with 12 bases remaining between them. CDR3 length: 14 residues. Germline assignment: CDR1 SNHLY and CDR2 FYNNEI. CDR3: CASTHRRLNTEAFF. CDR3 coding DNA: TGTGCCAGCACACACAGGCGACTGAACACTGAAGCTTTCTTT.

This clone was seen a handful of times. The chain employs TRBV19 and TRBJ2-2; D perhaps matches TRBD1 (5 bases). Germline-derived CDR1 and CDR2 are LNHDA and SQIVND (reference sequence). This CDR3 is built from 15 residues. V shed 7 bases and J shed 3 bases, with 15 bases lying between them. In DNA form, the CDR3 reads TGTGCCAGTACCGACAGTATTACCCACACCGGGGAGCTGTTTTTT. It translates to CASTDSITHTGELFF.

This clone was recorded only once. The chain combines TRBV6-5 with TRBJ1-2, with TRBD1 identical over 7 bases. The CDR3 totals 15 residues. The germline V gene encodes CDR1 MNHEY and CDR2 SVGAGI. The ends lost 2 bases at V and 0 bases at J; junction bases unmatched: 3. The CDR3 here is CASSYRDSPNYGYTF. The CDR3 DNA reads TGTGCCAGCAGTTACCGGGACAGCCCTAACTATGGCTACACCTTC.

The rearrangement uses TRBV30 and TRBJ1-2, with 8 nucleotides matching TRBD1. V shed 0 bases and J 3 bases; nucleotides not matched to a gene: 6. Germline V gene lookup returns CDR1 GTSNPN and CDR2 SVGIG (reference sequence). This CDR3 spans 15 amino acids. The CDR3 loop is CAWSVMTGDYYGYTF. In DNA form, the CDR3 reads TGTGCCTGGAGTGTAATGACAGGGGATTACTATGGCTACACCTTC. Drawing the rest from reference TRBV30 and TRBJ1-2, the complete variable domain is SQTIHQWPATLVQPVGSPLSLECTVEGTSNPNLYWYRQAAGRGLQLLFYSVGIGQISSEVPQNLSASRPQDRQFILSSKKLLLSDSGFYLCAWSVMTGDYYGYTFGSGTRLTVV.

The chain employs TRBV7-6 and TRBJ1-5; the match to TRBD1 covers 8 bases. Germline values: CDR1 SGHVS, CDR2 FNYEAQ. V gave up 4 bases and J gave up 8 bases; unmatched junction bases: 4. The CDR3 contains 13 residues. Written as DNA, the CDR3 is TGTGCCAGCAGCTATGGACAGGGAAAGCCCCAGCATTTT. Its translation: CASSYGQGKPQHF.

The V and J genes are TRBV14 and TRBJ1-1; TRBD1 is a possible D gene (6 bases). Trimming removed 3 bases from V and 3 bases from J, with 11 bases in between. The germline V gene has CDR1 SGHDN and CDR2 FVKESK. The CDR3 spans 14 residues. The CDR3 bases are TGTGCCAGCAGCCACAGGGGCACGGACACTGAAGCTTTCTTT. This encodes CASSHRGTDTEAFF.

The chain joins TRBV5-1 to TRBJ1-1; no clear D. Germline lookup yields CDR1 SGHRS and CDR2 YFSETQ. The V end was cut by 8 bases, the J end by 0 bases, with 14 bases between. The length of the CDR3 is 14 residues. Here the CDR3 DNA reads TGCGCCAGTACACCGACACACATGAACACTGAAGCTTTCTTT. Translating it yields CASTPTHMNTEAFF. The variable domain in full, completed from reference TRBV5-1 and TRBJ1-1, reads KAGVTQTPRYLIKTRGQQVTLSCSPISGHRSVSWYQQTPGQGLQFLFEYFSETQRNKGNFPGRFSGRQFSNSRSEMNVSTLELGDSALYLCASTPTHMNTEAFFGQGTRLTVV.

This chain joins TRBV9 and TRBJ2-3; a weak D match, TRBD1 (6 bases). From germline, CDR1 is SGDLS and CDR2 YYNGEE. The CDR3 extends over 14 amino acids. Trimming shortened V by 4 bases and J by 1 base, and 10 bases separated the two germline ends. The CDR3: CASSPRQGTDTQYF. The CDR3 bases are TGTGCCAGCAGCCCCAGACAGGGCACAGATACGCAGTATTTT.

The chain is built from TRBV11-2 and TRBJ2-3; D gene uncertain. This CDR3 comprises 13 residues. Trimming left V 6 bases short and J 0 bases short, with 7 bases between. Looked up from germline, CDR1 is SGHAT and CDR2 is FQNNGV. CDR3 region: CASSSPSTDTQYF. The CDR3, as DNA: TGTGCCAGCAGTTCTCCTAGCACAGATACGCAGTATTTT.

The CDR3 loop is CASSWDRTNYGYTF. The DNA of the CDR3 is TGCGCCAGCAGCTGGGACAGGACTAACTATGGCTACACCTTC. The genes are TRBV5-1 and TRBJ1-2; 8 bases align to TRBD1. This CDR3 is 14 amino acids long. CDR1 and CDR2 from the germline V gene are SGHRS and YFSETQ. Germline trimming cut 3 bases from V and 0 bases from J; bases unmatched to any gene: 1.